A single sample is the source of the 22 T cell receptor beta chains below, sequenced in a study of response to subunit inactivated influenza vaccine. Via MiXCR, TCRdb re-called the RT-PCR reads, giving one row per CDR3 protein. The sample lists 150,000 to 200,000 distinct CDR3 sequences; about a tenth were seen once. Sequencing used non-naive T cells sorted from PBMCs, obtained roughly 45 days after vaccination. Every receptor here comes from a man in his fifties or sixties who received an inactivated influenza vaccine.

This sequence joins TRBV15 and TRBJ2-3; no firm D call. CDR1 LNHNV and CDR2 YYDKDF come from the germline V gene (reference sequence). Deletions cut 1 base from V and 3 bases from J, with 5 bases between. The CDR3 has 13 amino acids. CDR3 sequence (DNA): TGTGCCACCAGCAGAGCAGAGACAGATACGCAGTATTTT. Encoded protein: CATSRAETDTQYF. Complete variable domain (other parts from reference TRBV15 and TRBJ2-3): DAMVIQNPRYQVTQFGKPVTLSCSQTLNHNVMYWYQQKSSQAPKLLFHYYDKDFNNEADTPDNFQSRRPNTSFCFLDIRSPGLGDTAMYLCATSRAETDTQYFGPGTRLTVL.

This clonotype has only a few counts. The chain carries TRBV7-6 and TRBJ2-1; 8 bases line up with TRBD1. Germline CDR1 SGHVS, CDR2 FNYEAQ. CDR3 length: 16 amino acids. Trimming at V came to 5 bases and at J to 0 bases, leaving 6 bases not matched to a gene. The CDR3 here is CASSPTQGGSYNEQFF. DNA for the CDR3: TGTGCCAGCAGCCCGACACAGGGGGGCTCCTACAATGAGCAGTTCTTC.

The count of this clonotype is one. V gene TRBV6-1 combines with J gene TRBJ2-1; TRBD2 matches 9 bases. The V gene's germline CDR1 is MNHNS and CDR2 SASEGT. The CDR3 is made up of 16 amino acids. Trimming cost V 5 bases and J 9 bases; bases outside gene matches: 14. The chain's CDR3 is CASSRSWAGGRGEQFF. CDR3 DNA: TGTGCCAGCAGTCGATCCTGGGCGGGAGGGCGGGGTGAGCAGTTCTTC.

The chain is built from TRBV2 and TRBJ2-5; no definite D call. The germline V gene encodes CDR1 SNHLY and CDR2 FYNNEI. The CDR3 sequence is 15 residues long. V was cut by 4 bases and J by 2 bases, with 14 bases left in between. CDR3 sequence: CASSGFKATQETQYF. The CDR3 DNA reads as TGTGCCAGCAGTGGCTTCAAGGCCACACAAGAGACCCAGTACTTC.

The chain joins TRBV14 to TRBJ2-1, with 13 bases lining up with TRBD2. The CDR3 consists of 20 residues. CDR1 and CDR2 from the germline V gene are SGHDN and FVKESK. J lost 3 bases, V lost 1 base, and 12 bases had no gene match. For the CDR3, the DNA is TGTGCCAGCAGCCAAGCTGGACTAGCGGGAGCAAGGGCTCACTACAATGAGCAGTTCTTC. Its protein product is CASSQAGLAGARAHYNEQFF.

This clonotype was detected a few times. The V and J genes are TRBV7-8 and TRBJ2-3; 8 bases are shared with TRBD2. From germline, CDR1 is SGHVS and CDR2 FQNEAQ. The CDR3 has 15 amino acids. V shed 0 bases, J shed 8 bases, and the junction held 7 bases outside the gene matches. The CDR3 loop reads CASSLASSGLTTQYF. The CDR3 DNA sequence: TGTGCCAGCAGCTTAGCGTCTAGCGGGCTTACTACGCAGTATTTT.

The chain links TRBV19 to TRBJ1-5; 8 bases are shared with TRBD1. The CDR3 is made up of 16 amino acids. Per germline, CDR1 LNHDA and CDR2 SQIVND (reference sequence). Losses at the gene ends were 4 bases for V and 0 bases for J; bases not matched to a gene: 5. The CDR3 loop is CASSTTGGHSNQPQHF. CDR3 DNA sequence: TGTGCCAGTAGTACAACAGGGGGTCATAGCAATCAGCCCCAGCATTTT.

The DNA for the CDR3 is TGTGCCAGCACCGGAGGAGCGAGGAATAAAGGAAAACTGTTTTTT. It translates to CASTGGARNKGKLFF. The V and J genes are TRBV6-2 or TRBV6-3 and TRBJ1-4; D not certain. V was pared by 7 bases and J by 10 bases, with 22 bases between. Germline values: CDR1 MNHEY, CDR2 SVGEGT. The CDR3 length is 15 residues.

This rearrangement joins TRBV20-1 to TRBJ2-7, with 15 bases fitting TRBD2. With V trimmed by 1 base and J by 0 bases, 1 base remained unmatched. Germline V gene sequence: CDR1 DFQATT, CDR2 SNEGSKA (reference sequence). The CDR3 consists of 16 residues. The CDR3 DNA follows: TGCAGTGCTAGAGGGACTAGCGGGAGGGCCTCCTACGAGCAGTACTTC. Amino acids: CSARGTSGRASYEQYF.

This clonotype was seen many times. This sequence joins TRBV4-2 and TRBJ1-5; D might be TRBD1 (5 bases). Trimming took off 0 bases at V and 3 bases at J, with 9 bases between the two ends. The V gene's germline CDR1 is LGHNA and CDR2 YNFKEQ. CDR3 length: 15 residues. CDR3 sequence (DNA): TGTGCCAGCAGCCAAGAGGTAGGGGTCAATCAGCCCCAGCATTTT. Translation gives CASSQEVGVNQPQHF.

This clonotype was seen ten or more times. The chain couples TRBV3-1 to TRBJ1-6; 7 bases are shared with TRBD1. V trimming: 4 bases; J trimming: 9 bases; junction bases outside the gene matches: 0. The germline gives CDR1 LGHDT, CDR2 YNNKEL (reference sequence). The CDR3 runs to 12 residues. CDR3 amino acids: CASSRQGSPLHF. CDR3 DNA: TGTGCCAGCAGCCGACAGGGTTCACCCCTCCACTTT.

The chain has TRBV18 and TRBJ2-1, with TRBD1 matching 10 bases. The trim removed 2 bases at V and 8 bases at J, leaving 3 bases unmatched. This CDR3 contains 14 residues. Germline CDR1 KGHSH, CDR2 LQKENI. The DNA of the CDR3 is TGTGCCAGCTCACCAACCGGGACAGGGGATGAGCAGTTCTTC. It yields the protein CASSPTGTGDEQFF.

This clonotype came up a few times. The chain links TRBV7-8 to TRBJ2-7; 10 positions agree with TRBD1. The CDR3 is 16 amino acids. CDR1 and CDR2 (germline): SGHVS, FQNEAQ. J was trimmed by 1 base and V by 0 bases; bases with no gene match: 3. The CDR3 DNA follows: TGTGCCAGCAGCTTAGCAGGGACAGGGGTGTCCTACGAGCAGTACTTC. Encoded protein: CASSLAGTGVSYEQYF.

V is TRBV6-1 and J is TRBJ1-3; D remains unclear. This CDR3 region has 15 residues. V was pared by 8 bases and J by 0 bases, with 14 bases between. CDR1 is MNHNS and CDR2 is SASEGT in the germline V gene. The CDR3 loop reads CASGKVADSGNTIYF. CDR3 bases: TGTGCCAGCGGAAAAGTCGCTGACTCTGGAAACACCATATATTTT.

This chain joins TRBV4-2 and TRBJ1-1, with TRBD1 matching over 10 bases. Germline values: CDR1 LGHNA, CDR2 YNFKEQ. The CDR3 is made up of 19 amino acids. After removal of 3 bases from V and 6 bases from J, the junction contained 19 bases not matched to a gene. DNA of the CDR3: TGTGCCAGCAGCCAGGCCCGGACAGGGGGTTTTCTCCCGCGGGCTGAAGCTTTCTTT. It yields the protein CASSQARTGGFLPRAEAFF.

The rearrangement uses TRBV20-1 and TRBJ2-3; D might be TRBD2 (5 bases). The CDR3 is 12 amino acids. V lost 3 bases and J lost 3, with 7 bases in between. CDR1 is DFQATT and CDR2 is SNEGSKA in the germline V gene (reference sequence). The DNA for the CDR3 is TGCAGTGCTAGGACTATGACAGATACGCAGTATTTT. This translates into CSARTMTDTQYF.

The table lists this clonotype with a few counts. V and J are TRBV5-6 and TRBJ1-2; 8 nucleotides agree with TRBD1. The CDR3 runs 15 residues. Germline CDR1 SGHDT, CDR2 YYEEEE. The trim removed 4 bases at V and 5 bases at J, leaving 10 bases unmatched. This CDR3 reads CASSGRDRSTYGYTF. The CDR3 nucleotides read TGTGCCAGCAGCGGTCGGGACAGGTCGACGTATGGCTACACCTTC.

This clonotype was counted at least ten times. The J gene is TRBJ2-1, the V gene TRBV30; D is perhaps TRBD2 (6 bases). The CDR3 spans 11 residues. Germline V gene sequence: CDR1 GTSNPN, CDR2 SVGIG (reference sequence). V was trimmed by 2 bases and J by 12 bases, leaving 11 bases between them. In DNA, the CDR3 is TGTGCCTGGAGTAAGACTAGAAGGCAGTTCTTC. This codes for CAWSKTRRQFF.

In its sample, this clonotype was seen a few times. CDR3 sequence (DNA): TGTGCCAGCAGTGAAACGATTATGGCAGATACGCAGTATTTT. Translating it yields CASSETIMADTQYF. J is TRBJ2-3 and V is TRBV2; D remains unclear. This CDR3 is built from 14 residues. Germline CDR1 reads SNHLY; CDR2 reads FYNNEI. The V gene lost 2 bases and the J gene lost 4 bases, with 10 bases spanning the gap.

This clonotype was seen only a few times. The chain is built from TRBV18 and TRBJ1-6; weak D call: TRBD1 (5 bases). V lost 6 bases and J 10 bases, leaving 16 bases between the germline ends. The germline gives CDR1 KGHSH, CDR2 LQKENI. The CDR3 length is 14 residues. CDR3 protein: CASSQNGGRSPLHF. The CDR3 DNA sequence: TGTGCCAGCTCGCAGAACGGGGGACGGTCACCCCTCCACTTT. Drawing the rest from reference TRBV18 and TRBJ1-6, the complete variable domain is NAGVMQNPRHLVRRRGQEARLRCSPMKGHSHVYWYRQLPEEGLKFMVYLQKENIIDESGMPKERFSAEFPKEGPSILRIQQVVRGDSAAYFCASSQNGGRSPLHFGNGTRLTVT.

This clonotype was counted at least ten times. The V call is TRBV5-1, the J call TRBJ1-1; D is unresolved. This CDR3 comprises 17 residues. Trimming removed 4 bases from V and 0 bases from J, with 19 bases in between. Germline CDR1 reads SGHRS; CDR2 reads YFSETQ. In DNA, the CDR3 is TGCGCCAGCAGCAGGTCAGCTCAATACATCATGAACACTGAAGCTTTCTTT. As protein: CASSRSAQYIMNTEAFF.

The chain links TRBV27 to TRBJ2-6; D perhaps matches TRBD1 (5 bases). Germline assignment: CDR1 MNHEY and CDR2 SMNVEV (reference sequence). V was pared by 5 bases and J by 0 bases, with 17 bases between. This CDR3 has 18 residues. The CDR3 reads CASSAGAGAPSGANVLTF. The CDR3 coding sequence is TGTGCCAGCAGTGCTGGGGCAGGAGCTCCCTCTGGGGCCAACGTCCTGACTTTC.